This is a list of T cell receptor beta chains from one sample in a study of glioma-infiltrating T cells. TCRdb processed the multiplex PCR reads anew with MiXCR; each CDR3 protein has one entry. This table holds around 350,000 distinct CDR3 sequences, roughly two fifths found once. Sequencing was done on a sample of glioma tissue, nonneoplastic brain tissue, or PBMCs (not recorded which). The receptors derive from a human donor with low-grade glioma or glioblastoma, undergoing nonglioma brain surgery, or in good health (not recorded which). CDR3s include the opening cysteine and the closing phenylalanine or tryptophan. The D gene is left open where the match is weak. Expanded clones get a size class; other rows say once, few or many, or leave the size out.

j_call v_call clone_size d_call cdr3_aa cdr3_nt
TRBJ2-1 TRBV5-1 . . CASSFQVNNEQFF TGCGCCAGCAGCTTTCAGGTGAACAATGAGCAGTTCTTC
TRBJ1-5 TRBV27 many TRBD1 CASSNERGRRDQPQHF TGTGCCAGCAGTAACGAGAGGGGGCGCAGAGATCAGCCCCAGCATTTT
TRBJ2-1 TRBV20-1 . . CSASSPGRVRSYNEQFF TGCAGTGCCTCATCCCCGGGCAGGGTACGCTCCTACAATGAGCAGTTCTTC
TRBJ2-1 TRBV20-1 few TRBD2 CSANSGSSYNEQFF TGCAGTGCTAATAGCGGGAGCTCCTACAATGAGCAGTTCTTC
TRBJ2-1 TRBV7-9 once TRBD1 CASSPAGTGYSEQFF TGTGCCAGCAGCCCGGCCGGGACAGGATACAGTGAGCAGTTCTTC
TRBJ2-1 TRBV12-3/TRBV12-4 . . CASSLAREQFF TGTGCCAGCAGTTTAGCAAGGGAGCAGTTCTTC
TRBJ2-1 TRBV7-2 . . CASTGYRSYNEQFF TGTGCCAGTACTGGGTACCGCTCCTACAATGAGCAGTTCTTC
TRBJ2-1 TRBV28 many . CASSPSERGSGEQFF TGTGCCAGCAGTCCCTCGGAACGCGGGTCCGGGGAGCAGTTCTTC
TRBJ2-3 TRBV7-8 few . CASSLAASQSTDTQYF TGTGCCAGCAGCTTAGCGGCTAGCCAGAGCACAGATACGCAGTATTTT
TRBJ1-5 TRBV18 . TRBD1 CASALTGPGPQHF TGTGCCAGCGCTTTGACAGGGCCGGGGCCCCAGCATTTT
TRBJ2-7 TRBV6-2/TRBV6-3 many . CASSLATIYEQYF TGTGCCAGCAGTCTAGCTACCATCTACGAGCAGTACTTC
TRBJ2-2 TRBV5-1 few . CASSLRGNTGELFF TGCGCCAGCAGCTTGCGTGGGAACACCGGGGAGCTGTTTTTT
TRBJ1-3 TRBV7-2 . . CASSLRPGQFYGNTIYF TGTGCCAGCAGCTTAAGACCAGGGCAGTTTTATGGAAACACCATATATTTT
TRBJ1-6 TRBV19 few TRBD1 CASSGTGRSPLHF TGTGCCAGTAGCGGGACAGGGAGGTCACCCCTCCACTTT
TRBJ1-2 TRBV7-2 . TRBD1 CASSLPGGGCYTF TGTGCCAGCAGCTTACCAGGGGGCGGTTGCTACACCTTC
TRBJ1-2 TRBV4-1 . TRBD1 CASSQVHHRGSFYGYTF TGCGCCAGCAGCCAGGTCCACCACAGGGGGTCCTTCTATGGCTACACCTTC